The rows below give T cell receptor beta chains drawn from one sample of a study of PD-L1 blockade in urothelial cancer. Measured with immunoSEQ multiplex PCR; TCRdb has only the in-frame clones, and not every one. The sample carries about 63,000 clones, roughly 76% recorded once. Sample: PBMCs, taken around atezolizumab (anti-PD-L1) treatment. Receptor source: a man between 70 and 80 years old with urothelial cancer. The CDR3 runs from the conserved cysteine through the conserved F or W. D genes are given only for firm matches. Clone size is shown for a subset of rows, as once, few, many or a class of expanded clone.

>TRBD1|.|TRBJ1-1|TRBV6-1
TGTGCCAGCAGTGAAGACAGGACAGGGGGGAACACTGAAGCTTTCTTT
CASSEDRTGGNTEAFF
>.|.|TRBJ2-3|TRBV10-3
TGTGCCATCAGTGCACTCGATACGCAGTATTTT
CAISALDTQYF
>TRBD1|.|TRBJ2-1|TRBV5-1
TGCGCCAGCAGCTTGGGGGACAGTGGTAATGAGCAGTTCTTC
CASSLGDSGNEQFF
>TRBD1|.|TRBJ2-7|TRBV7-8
TGTGCCAGCAGCATGGATTCCGGGACAGGGATCTCCTACGAGCAGTACTTC
CASSMDSGTGISYEQYF
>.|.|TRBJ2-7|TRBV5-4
TGTGCCAGCAGCTTGCCTCCGTCCTACGAGCAGTACTTC
CASSLPPSYEQYF
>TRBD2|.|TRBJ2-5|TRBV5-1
TGCGCCAGCAGCTTGGCCGGGGAGGGGATACAGACCCAGTACTTC
CASSLAGEGIQTQYF
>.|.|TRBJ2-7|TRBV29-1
TGCAGCGTTGAGGACAGTAGAGGATACGAGCAGTACTTC
CSVEDSRGYEQYF
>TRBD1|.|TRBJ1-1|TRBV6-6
TGTGCCAGCAGTTACTCGGGACAGATGAACACTGAAGCTTTCTTT
CASSYSGQMNTEAFF
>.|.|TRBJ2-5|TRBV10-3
TGTGCCATCAGTGAGTCGAGGGAGACCCAGTACTTC
CAISESRETQYF
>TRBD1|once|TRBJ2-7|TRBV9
TGTGCCAGCAGTCAGGGGGCCCCCTCCTACGAGCAGTACTTC
CASSQGAPSYEQYF
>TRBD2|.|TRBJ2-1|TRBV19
TGTGCCAGTACCGCGACTAGCGGGAGCAATGAGCAGTTCTTC
CASTATSGSNEQFF
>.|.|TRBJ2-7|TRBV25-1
TGTGCCAGCAGTGAACGGGGACAAGGATACGAGCAGTACTTC
CASSERGQGYEQYF
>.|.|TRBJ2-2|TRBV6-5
TGTGCCAGTCGGGGAAGCGGGGAGCTGTTTTTT
CASRGSGELFF
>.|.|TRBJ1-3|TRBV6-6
TGTGCCAGCAGTCAGACCGGACTATCGGGAAACACCATATATTTT
CASSQTGLSGNTIYF
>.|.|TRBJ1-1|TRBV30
TGTGCCTGGAGTGTACCCGACAGCAAGAACACTGAAGCTTTCTTT
CAWSVPDSKNTEAFF
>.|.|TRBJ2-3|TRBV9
TGTGCCAGCAGCGTAGGGAACGGGGGAGGTAGTGATACGCAGTATTTT
CASSVGNGGGSDTQYF
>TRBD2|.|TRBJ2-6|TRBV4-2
TGTGCCAGCAGCCGGAGGGAGGGTAGCGGGAGCCTCTCTGGGGCCAACGTCCTGACTTTC
CASSRREGSGSLSGANVLTF
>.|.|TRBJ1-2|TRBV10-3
TGTGCCATCAGTGACCAGGACAGAGGCTATGGCTACACCTTC
CAISDQDRGYGYTF
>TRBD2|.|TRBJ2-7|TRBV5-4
TGTGCCAGCAGCGTGATGACTAGCGGGAGGGGCTACGAGCAGTACTTC
CASSVMTSGRGYEQYF
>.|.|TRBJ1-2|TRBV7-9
TGTGCCAGCAGCCGAGATGCACAGGATACCTATGGCTACACCTTC
CASSRDAQDTYGYTF
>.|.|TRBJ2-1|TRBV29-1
TGCAGCGTTGTAGGGCCCGGAGGGGATGAGCAGTTCTTC
CSVVGPGGDEQFF
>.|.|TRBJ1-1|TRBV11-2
TGTGCCAGCAGCTTAGATCTTGGGGTCAGGGTGACTGAAGCTTTCTTT
CASSLDLGVRVTEAFF
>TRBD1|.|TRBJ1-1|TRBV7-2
TGTGCCAGCAGCCGGGACAGGAACACTGAAGCTTTCTTT
CASSRDRNTEAFF
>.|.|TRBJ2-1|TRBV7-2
TGTGCCAGCAGCTTATCTCCGACCGTCGGGTACAATGAGCAGTTCTTC
CASSLSPTVGYNEQFF
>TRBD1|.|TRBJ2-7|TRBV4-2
TGTGCCAGCAGCCAGCCGGGACAGGAGTCCTACGAGCAGTACTTC
CASSQPGQESYEQYF
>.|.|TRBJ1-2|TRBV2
TGTGCCAGCAGTGCTGGTGAGACTAACTATGGCTACACCTTC
CASSAGETNYGYTF
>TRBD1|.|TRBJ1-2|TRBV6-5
TGTGCCAGCAGTTACTCAGACAGGGTAAAAAACTATGGCTACACCTTC
CASSYSDRVKNYGYTF
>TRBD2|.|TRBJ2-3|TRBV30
TGTGCCTGGAGTATAACTAGCGGGGACCTTGGTACGCAGTATTTT
CAWSITSGDLGTQYF
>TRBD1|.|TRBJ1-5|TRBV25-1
TGTGCCAGCACCCAGGACAGGGGGTACATTAATCAGCCCCAGCATTTT
CASTQDRGYINQPQHF
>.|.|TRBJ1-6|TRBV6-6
TGTGCCAGCAACGACAGGAGGAATTCACCCCTCCACTTT
CASNDRRNSPLHF
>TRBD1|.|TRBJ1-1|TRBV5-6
TGTGCCAGCAGCTGGGACAGGGGAGGGTTGCCTGAAGCTTTCTTT
CASSWDRGGLPEAFF
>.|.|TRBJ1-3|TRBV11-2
TGTGCCAGCACCCGTTCAGGGGATACTGGAAACACCATATATTTT
CASTRSGDTGNTIYF
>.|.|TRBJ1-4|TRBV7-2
TGTGCCAGCAGCTTGACAGGAGATGAAAAACTGTTTTTT
CASSLTGDEKLFF
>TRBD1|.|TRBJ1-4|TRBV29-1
TGCAGCGTTGAAGAAGGGGGCAGGGATGAAAAACTGTTTTTT
CSVEEGGRDEKLFF
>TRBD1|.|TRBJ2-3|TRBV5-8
TGTGCCAGCAGCTTTGCACAGGGGTGGGCAGATACGCAGTATTTT
CASSFAQGWADTQYF
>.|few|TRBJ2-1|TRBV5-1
TGCGCCAGCAGCGGGGGCGTTGGGGGACCCTACAATGAGCAGTTCTTC
CASSGGVGGPYNEQFF